The 9 T cell receptor beta chains presented below share a single source sample, sequenced in a study of cytomegalovirus exposure and HLA in healthy donors. The PCR used 60 Vbeta and 13 Jbeta primers. Only in-frame clones appear in the TCRdb table, and some are missing; sequencing was by immunoSEQ multiplex PCR. The top ten hold approximately 8.8% of the sample, which has 95,000 to 150,000 clones, 80% seen once. The sample comprised PBMCs. The origin of the receptors is a female donor in good health and CMV-seropositive.

The chain couples TRBV19 to TRBJ2-6, with D maybe TRBD1 (6 bases). The V and J ends lost 6 bases and 0 bases respectively, with 6 bases between them. CDR3 length: 14 amino acids. CDR1 and CDR2 from the germline V gene are LNHDA and SQIVND (reference sequence). The CDR3 loop is CASSRGSGANVLTF. The CDR3, as DNA: TGTGCCAGTAGCAGGGGCTCTGGGGCCAACGTCCTGACTTTC. Full variable domain (missing parts from reference TRBV19 and TRBJ2-6): DGGITQSPKYLFRKEGQNVTLSCEQNLNHDAMYWYRQDPGQGLRLIYYSQIVNDFQKGDIAEGYSVSREKKESFPLTVTSAQKNPTAFYLCASSRGSGANVLTFGAGSRLTVL.

CDR3 in DNA: TGTGCCAGCAGTCAGGGCGGAAGCAGCAATCAGCCCCAGCATTTT. It yields the protein CASSQGGSSNQPQHF. This chain uses TRBV6-6 with TRBJ1-5; D is possibly TRBD1 (5 bases). V was shortened by 5 bases and J by 1 base, with 12 bases between the two germline ends. The CDR3 is 15 amino acids. The germline CDR1 and CDR2 sequences are MNHNY and SVGAGI (reference sequence).

This clone was recorded once. This chain joins TRBV2 and TRBJ2-7; 7 bases map to TRBD1. Germline V gene sequence: CDR1 SNHLY, CDR2 FYNNEI. V shed 4 bases, J shed 3 bases, and the junction held 9 bases outside the gene matches. The CDR3 sequence is 15 residues long. CDR3 sequence: CASSAGQARFYEQYF. Here the CDR3 DNA reads TGTGCCAGCAGTGCCGGACAGGCCCGATTCTACGAGCAGTACTTC.

The chain has TRBV5-5 and TRBJ1-2; no clear D gene. Germline V gives CDR1 SGHKS, CDR2 YYEKEE (reference sequence). The CDR3 has 13 residues. Trimming removed 4 bases at V and 0 bases at J, with 7 bases between. As DNA, the CDR3 is TGTGCCAGCAGCCTTGGAGCTAACTATGGCTACACCTTC. Translated, it gives CASSLGANYGYTF.

The genes are TRBV27 and TRBJ2-2; a weak D match, TRBD1 (5 bases). The germline V gene has CDR1 MNHEY and CDR2 SMNVEV (reference sequence). This CDR3 is built from 18 residues. The ends were cut back, 5 bases at V and 5 bases at J, with 24 bases in the middle. The CDR3: CASSPYARRTGPTGELFF. As DNA, the CDR3 is TGTGCCAGCAGTCCCTACGCGAGGAGAACAGGACCAACCGGGGAGCTGTTTTTT.

The genes are TRBV30 and TRBJ1-2; no definite D call. The germline V gene encodes CDR1 GTSNPN and CDR2 SVGIG (reference sequence). The CDR3 runs to 11 residues. The V and J ends lost 1 base and 8 bases respectively, with 8 bases between them. CDR3 nucleotides: TGTGCCTGGAGTGAGACGGGGGGCTACACCTTC. It yields the protein CAWSETGGYTF.

This clone occurred a few times. The J gene is TRBJ1-4, the V gene TRBV21-1. TRBV21-1 is deemed a pseudogene. The CDR3 has 13 residues. This CDR3 reads CASWRETNEKLFF. In DNA form, the CDR3 reads TGTGCCAGCTGGAGGGAAACTAATGAAAAACTGTTTTTT.

J is TRBJ2-1 and V is TRBV2; the D gene is possibly TRBD1 (5 bases). The germline CDR1 and CDR2 sequences are SNHLY and FYNNEI. Trimming took off 8 bases at V and 2 bases at J, with 16 bases between the two ends. The length of the CDR3 is 15 residues. The CDR3 loop reads CASSDTVRTYNEQFF. The DNA of the CDR3 is TGTGCCAGCTCGGACACAGTTCGAACCTACAATGAGCAGTTCTTC.

The table lists this clone with a few counts. The chain recombines TRBV27 with TRBJ1-5, with 7 nucleotides matching TRBD1. The J segment lost 11 bases and the V segment lost 8 bases, leaving 12 bases of the junction unmatched. The length of the CDR3 is 13 residues. The germline V gene encodes CDR1 MNHEY and CDR2 SMNVEV (reference sequence). For the CDR3, the DNA is TGTGCCAGCGGACCCAGGGGGGTGAGGGCCCAGCATTTT. It specifies CASGPRGVRAQHF.